Listed below are T cell receptor beta chains from one sample, sequenced in a study of cytomegalovirus exposure and HLA in healthy donors. Produced via immunoSEQ multiplex PCR; TCRdb's table is partial and in-frame only. Of approximately 100,000 clones in the sample, roughly four fifths were seen once. Material for sequencing was PBMCs. The source is a human donor in good health. Both conserved end residues are part of each CDR3. The D gene is left open where the match is weak. The size field is filled for only some rows; it gives once, few, many or a size class.

cdr3_length: 11
d_call: .
j_call: TRBJ2-5
v_call: TRBV6-1
clone_size: .
cdr3_aa: CASSAKETQYF
cdr3_nt: TGTGCCAGCAGTGCCAAAGAGACCCAGTACTTC

cdr3_length: 15
d_call: TRBD1
j_call: TRBJ1-2
v_call: TRBV2
clone_size: .
cdr3_aa: CASSDGQGQANGYTF
cdr3_nt: TGTGCCAGCAGTGACGGACAGGGTCAGGCGAATGGCTACACCTTC

cdr3_length: 15
d_call: .
j_call: TRBJ2-3
v_call: TRBV5-6
clone_size: .
cdr3_aa: CASSLSGMGTDTQYF
cdr3_nt: TGTGCCAGCAGCTTGTCAGGGATGGGCACAGATACGCAGTATTTT

cdr3_length: 14
d_call: TRBD1
j_call: TRBJ2-7
v_call: TRBV4-1
clone_size: .
cdr3_aa: CASSHPGQVLEQYF
cdr3_nt: TGCGCCAGCAGCCACCCGGGACAGGTCCTCGAGCAGTACTTC

cdr3_length: 16
d_call: .
j_call: TRBJ2-2
v_call: TRBV6-5
clone_size: .
cdr3_aa: CASSYSERLATGELFF
cdr3_nt: TGTGCCAGCAGTTACTCGGAGAGATTAGCCACCGGGGAGCTGTTTTTT

cdr3_length: 15
d_call: .
j_call: TRBJ2-2
v_call: TRBV6-6
clone_size: .
cdr3_aa: CASSYGQGGFGELFF
cdr3_nt: TGTGCCAGCAGTTATGGGCAGGGTGGATTCGGGGAGCTGTTTTTT

cdr3_length: 13
d_call: .
j_call: TRBJ2-1
v_call: TRBV25-1
clone_size: once
cdr3_aa: CASSLVSQRGQFF
cdr3_nt: TGTGCCAGCAGCTTAGTCTCTCAACGTGGGCAGTTCTTC

cdr3_length: 15
d_call: TRBD1
j_call: TRBJ1-2
v_call: TRBV2
clone_size: .
cdr3_aa: CASILMVGTGKGYTF
cdr3_nt: TGTGCCAGCATTCTAATGGTGGGGACAGGGAAAGGCTACACCTTC

cdr3_length: 15
d_call: TRBD2
j_call: TRBJ2-1
v_call: TRBV25-1
clone_size: .
cdr3_aa: CASGRTSGSYNEQFF
cdr3_nt: TGTGCCAGCGGACGTACTAGCGGCTCCTACAATGAGCAGTTCTTC

cdr3_length: 13
d_call: TRBD2
j_call: TRBJ2-7
v_call: TRBV10-1
clone_size: .
cdr3_aa: CASQRGTSNEQYF
cdr3_nt: TGCGCCAGCCAGCGAGGGACTAGCAACGAGCAGTACTTC